The following is a T cell receptor (beta chain) sequence with its context. The time point is: pre-treatment sample, taken before nivolumab and TIL therapy. Most excised metastases sampled were pleural nodules or supraclavicular lymph nodes. This specimen comes from a study of TIL therapy for anti-PD-1-resistant metastatic lung cancer. The CDR3 has 15 amino acids. Germline-derived CDR1 and CDR2 are SGHKS and YYEKEE (reference sequence). Losses at the gene ends were 3 bases for V and 2 bases for J; bases not matched to a gene: 5. Sequencing used immunoSEQ v3. Data came from immunoSEQ multiplex PCR; TCRdb stores just in-frame clones and leaves some out. This table has tens of thousands of clones, approximately 57% appearing once.

The V call is TRBV5-5, the J call TRBJ2-7; TRBD2 aligns across 10 bases. Sequencing was performed on tumor tissue, taken at baseline. The sequence came from a woman between 30 and 80 years old with non-small cell lung cancer. This chain's CDR3 is CASSSGLAATYEQYF. The CDR3 nucleotides are TGTGCCAGCAGCTCAGGACTAGCGGCTACCTACGAGCAGTACTTC.